This T cell receptor (beta chain) was obtained from a study of graft-versus-host responses after intestinal transplantation. Per germline, CDR1 MRHNA and CDR2 SNTAGT. The CDR3 is 17 residues long. The V gene lost 2 bases and the J gene lost 0 bases, with 15 bases spanning the gap. The protocol was immunoSEQ multiplex PCR, while the TCRdb copy is restricted to in-frame clones and leaves out a portion. The sample yields nearly 20,000 clones, 86% seen once. Here the sequenced sample was PBMCs, taken approximately 33 weeks after intestinal transplant. The rearrangement joins TRBV6-4 to TRBJ2-3; D is perhaps TRBD1 (5 bases). This receptor was obtained from a human patient who received an intestinal transplant, so some T cells may come from the graft donor. DNA for the CDR3: TGTGCCAGCAGTGACCCAAAGGGGATTTCTAGCACAGATACGCAGTATTTT. It is translated as CASSDPKGISSTDTQYF.